This T cell receptor beta chain was identified during a study of blood T cell repertoires in COVID-19. V was shortened by 1 base and J by 2 bases, with 18 bases between the two germline ends. The CDR3 contains 19 residues. In germline, CDR1 is KGHSH, CDR2 LQKENI. Some clones are missing from TCRdb's copy, which holds only in-frame ones; the method was immunoSEQ multiplex PCR. Among 85,000 to 110,000 clones listed, roughly 84% were seen once. The sample taken for sequencing was peripheral blood. The chain employs TRBV18 and TRBJ1-6; D is unresolved. The source of this sequence is a human donor in a cohort sampled during active COVID-19. Written as DNA, the CDR3 is TGTGCCAGCTCACCACGTATTCGGGTTAGGAGGACCTATAATTCACCCCTCCACTTT. Encoded protein: CASSPRIRVRRTYNSPLHF.